This TCR beta chain was obtained from a study of blood T cell repertoires in COVID-19. About the research overall: COVID-19 samples, acute and convalescent, were from the United States, Italy and Spain. Sources were T cells, B-cell-depleted T cells, or PBMCs; the material itself was cDNA or gDNA.

V gave up 3 bases and J gave up 4 bases, with 4 bases separating them. Looked up from germline, CDR1 is KGHDR and CDR2 is SFDVKD. This CDR3 is built from 12 residues. Methods used by the authors: It was from reference gene primer amplification that nucleated cell counts were estimated. Some clones are missing from TCRdb's copy, which holds only in-frame ones; the method was immunoSEQ multiplex PCR. V, J and clone size derive from that table, while D and trimming were established from the DNA sequence. Among roughly 46,000 clones listed, 80% to 90% were seen once. This TCR was sampled from a human donor with active COVID-19. The donor label of this sample is uncertain. The rearrangement joins TRBV24-1 to TRBJ2-3, with D hard to call. Sequencing was performed on peripheral blood. The CDR3: CATSDRADTQYF. In nucleotides, the CDR3 is TGTGCCACCAGTGATCGGGCAGATACGCAGTATTTT.